Listed below are T cell receptor beta chains from one sample, sequenced in a study of blood T cell repertoires in COVID-19. Here immunoSEQ multiplex PCR was the method, and the copy in TCRdb shows in-frame clones only, minus some. The sample consists of about 170,000 clones, roughly 81% of them appearing once. The sample comprised peripheral blood. The origin of the receptors is a man in his forties who had recovered from COVID-19. Both conserved end residues are part of each CDR3. The D gene is left open where the match is weak. Clone size is given for some rows only: seen once, a few or many times, or a class if the clone is expanded.

>TRBV2|TRBJ2-7|.|.
CASRFDSAEQYF
TGTGCCAGCAGGTTCGACTCGGCCGAGCAGTACTTC
>TRBV6-6|TRBJ2-2|once|TRBD2
CASSRGTSHTGELFF
TGTGCCAGCAGTCGCGGGACTAGCCACACCGGGGAGCTGTTTTTT
>TRBV19|TRBJ1-1|.|.
CASSMAGGTTEAFF
TGTGCCAGTAGTATGGCAGGAGGGACCACTGAAGCTTTCTTT
>TRBV20-1|TRBJ2-7|few|.
CSASSHNSYEQYF
TGCAGTGCCAGTTCCCACAATTCCTACGAGCAGTACTTC
>TRBV19|TRBJ1-1|.|TRBD1
CASSYRGTEAFF
TGTGCCAGTAGTTACAGGGGCACTGAAGCTTTCTTT
>TRBV27|TRBJ2-1|.|.
CASIDRDEQFF
TGTGCCAGCATCGACCGGGATGAGCAGTTCTTC
>TRBV30|TRBJ2-7|once|.
CKGGRVEQYF
TGTAAAGGGGGGAGGGTCGAGCAGTACTTC
>TRBV18|TRBJ2-4|once|.
CASSPQGSLAKNIQYF
TGTGCCAGCTCACCACAGGGGTCGCTGGCCAAAAACATTCAGTACTTC
>TRBV4-1|TRBJ2-1|.|.
CASSQGVGAGQQFF
TGCGCCAGCAGCCAAGGGGTAGGTGCGGGACAGCAGTTCTTC
>TRBV5-5|TRBJ2-5|.|.
CASSVLVNEETQYF
TGTGCCAGCAGTGTACTAGTGAATGAAGAGACCCAGTACTTC
>TRBV7-2|TRBJ2-3|once|TRBD1
CASQEGQPDTQYF
TGTGCTTCCCAAGAGGGACAGCCAGATACGCAGTATTTT
>TRBV9|TRBJ2-5|.|TRBD2
CASTPPGGEGGETQYF
TGTGCCAGCACTCCCCCGGGGGGAGAGGGTGGAGAGACCCAGTACTTC
>TRBV12-3/TRBV12-4|TRBJ1-6|few|.
CASARGNSPLHF
TGTGCCAGCGCCCGAGGGAATTCACCCCTCCACTTT
>TRBV7-2|TRBJ2-3|.|TRBD2
CASSFRSGRTDTQYF
TGTGCCAGCAGCTTCCGTAGCGGGAGAACAGATACGCAGTATTTT
>TRBV5-4|TRBJ2-5|.|TRBD2
CASSLTGGAGVETQYF
TGTGCCAGCAGCTTGACGGGCGGAGCGGGAGTTGAGACCCAGTACTTC
>TRBV10-1|TRBJ1-3|many|.
CASSDREGNTIYF
TGCGCCAGCAGTGACAGGGAAGGAAACACCATATATTTT
>TRBV19|TRBJ2-7|few|TRBD2
CASTGDGTSGVYEQYF
TGTGCCAGTACGGGAGACGGGACTAGCGGTGTTTACGAGCAGTACTTC
>TRBV20-1|TRBJ1-2|.|TRBD1
CSASPGQKDGYTF
TGCAGTGCTAGTCCGGGACAGAAGGATGGCTACACCTTC
>TRBV7-2|TRBJ2-5|.|.
CASSSPRETQYF
TGTGCCAGCAGCTCGCCCCGGGAGACCCAGTACTTC
>TRBV2|TRBJ2-2|.|.
CASSANRLNTGELFF
TGTGCCAGCAGTGCTAACAGGCTGAACACCGGGGAGCTGTTTTTT
>TRBV28|TRBJ1-5|.|.
CASSQGMRNQPQHF
TGTGCCAGCAGCCAGGGGATGCGCAATCAGCCCCAGCATTTT
>TRBV19|TRBJ2-3|.|TRBD2
CASSIKAGWGDTQYF
TGTGCCAGTAGTATCAAAGCGGGGTGGGGAGATACGCAGTATTTT
>TRBV28|TRBJ2-3|.|.
CASSLEGRILDTQYF
TGTGCCAGCAGTTTAGAGGGAAGGATATTGGATACGCAGTATTTT
>TRBV7-3|TRBJ2-1|.|TRBD2
CASSSGTSGGSQLIF
TGTGCCAGCAGCTCCGGGACTAGCGGGGGGAGTCAGCTGATCTTC
>TRBV29-1|TRBJ1-2|.|.
CSVEDTGLNYGYTF
TGCAGCGTTGAAGATACAGGGTTGAACTATGGCTACACCTTC
>TRBV30|TRBJ1-5|.|.
CAWNSQGGNQPQHF
TGTGCCTGGAACAGTCAGGGCGGCAATCAGCCCCAGCATTTT
>TRBV6-5|TRBJ2-3|once|.
CASSYASGTDTQYF
TGTGCCAGCAGTTACGCTAGCGGCACAGATACGCAGTATTTT
>TRBV7-2|TRBJ2-3|.|.
CASSFDGGSTDTQYF
TGTGCCAGCAGCTTTGACGGCGGATCCACAGATACGCAGTATTTT
>TRBV12-3/TRBV12-4|TRBJ2-5|.|.
CASSFEARETQYF
TGTGCCAGCAGTTTCGAGGCGAGAGAGACCCAGTACTTC
>TRBV7-2|TRBJ1-3|.|.
CASSLVTGQGNTIYF
TGTGCCAGCAGCTTAGTTACAGGGCAAGGAAACACCATATATTTT
>TRBV4-3|TRBJ1-5|.|TRBD1
CASSPRQGSGNQPQHF
TGCGCCAGCAGCCCTAGACAGGGTTCGGGCAATCAGCCCCAGCATTTT
>TRBV11-2|TRBJ1-4|once|.
CASSFSEGGDEKLFF
TGTGCCAGCAGCTTTTCTGAGGGAGGGGATGAAAAACTGTTTTTT
>TRBV27|TRBJ2-5|once|.
CASSPSWSERETQYF
TGTGCCAGCAGTCCCTCCTGGTCGGAGAGAGAGACCCAGTACTTC
>TRBV10-3|TRBJ2-5|.|TRBD2
CAISEEGRAGETQYF
TGTGCCATCAGTGAGGAAGGGAGGGCGGGTGAGACCCAGTACTTC
>TRBV7-8|TRBJ2-5|once|TRBD1
CASSFDRGRQETQYF
TGTGCCAGCAGCTTTGACAGGGGCCGCCAAGAGACCCAGTACTTC
>TRBV11-2|TRBJ1-5|.|.
CASSLGGLSSPQHF
TGTGCCAGCAGCTTGGGGGGGCTATCGTCGCCCCAGCATTTT
>TRBV7-6|TRBJ2-7|.|TRBD2
CASSYPGGEQYF
TGTGCCAGCAGCTACCCGGGAGGGGAGCAGTACTTC
>TRBV6-5|TRBJ1-5|once|TRBD1
CASEEGARYQPQHF
TGTGCCAGCGAAGAGGGGGCGCGGTATCAGCCCCAGCATTTT
>TRBV5-6|TRBJ2-5|.|TRBD2
CASSFGAGVQETQYF
TGTGCCAGCAGCTTCGGGGCGGGGGTACAAGAGACCCAGTACTTC
>TRBV6-2/TRBV6-3|TRBJ1-1|.|TRBD1
CASSYAGTGGTEAFF
TGTGCCAGCAGTTACGCCGGGACAGGGGGCACTGAAGCTTTCTTT
>TRBV6-2/TRBV6-3|TRBJ2-6|.|.
CASSLQGWAGANVLTF
TGTGCCAGCAGCCTACAGGGTTGGGCTGGGGCCAACGTCCTGACTTTC
>TRBV2|TRBJ1-3|.|TRBD1
CARQTGGNTIYF
TGTGCCAGACAAACAGGGGGCAACACCATATATTTT
>TRBV25-1|TRBJ2-1|.|.
CASSRDSYNEQFF
TGTGCCAGCTCGCGGGACAGCTACAATGAGCAGTTCTTC
>TRBV29-1|TRBJ2-3|few|.
CSSWSFTDTQYF
TGCAGCTCTTGGAGTTTCACAGATACGCAGTATTTT
>TRBV11-3|TRBJ1-2|.|.
CASSPDSLANYGYTF
TGTGCCAGCAGCCCCGACAGCCTAGCTAACTATGGCTACACCTTC
>TRBV5-6|TRBJ2-5|.|TRBD1
CASSWDTGEETQYF
TGTGCCAGCAGCTGGGATACAGGGGAGGAGACCCAGTACTTC
>TRBV5-1|TRBJ2-3|.|.
CASSLTGTDTQYF
TGCGCCAGCAGCTTGACAGGGACAGATACGCAGTATTTT
>TRBV4-3|TRBJ1-2|.|TRBD1
CASSQATGGYYGYTF
TGCGCCAGCAGCCAAGCTACAGGGGGTTACTATGGCTACACCTTC
>TRBV28|TRBJ1-2|.|TRBD1
CATHTGAKNYGYTF
TGTGCCACTCATACAGGGGCAAAGAACTATGGCTACACCTTC